The clone carrying this T cell receptor beta chain has just one count. Its specificity is not known. Primers for the PCR totalled 60 Vbeta and 13 Jbeta. The method was immunoSEQ multiplex PCR; TCRdb's version includes in-frame clones alone and lacks a portion of them. The repertoire includes 130,000 to 150,000 clones, around 86% of them detected once, and under 3% sits in the top ten. The source of the sample is a study of cytomegalovirus exposure and HLA in healthy donors. General observations from the study: For TCR beta chains, V- and J-gene trimming was later linked to a missense DCLRE1C variant. Of the V segments, some could not be distinguished, including TRBV6-2 and TRBV6-3, and were excluded. The investigators catalogued 150 or so TCR beta chains as cytomegalovirus-associated.

Germline values: CDR1 MDHEN, CDR2 SYDVKM. V lost 3 bases and J 4 bases, leaving 9 bases between the germline ends. This CDR3 has 14 amino acids. The receptor was isolated from a woman aged 30 to 39 in good health and CMV-seronegative. The V call is TRBV28, the J call TRBJ1-4, with D tentatively TRBD1 (5 bases). Input material: PBMCs. In DNA, the CDR3 is TGTGCCAGCAGTTTTGTGACAGATAATGAAAAACTGTTTTTT. As protein: CASSFVTDNEKLFF.